This entry lists 18 T cell receptor beta chains sequenced from one sample in a study of OX40 agonist ivuxolimab in advanced cancers. Some clones are missing from TCRdb's copy, which holds only in-frame ones; the method was immunoSEQ multiplex PCR. The table has 65,000 to 95,000 clones, roughly 94% seen once; the top ten hold over 8.5%. Source: CD4+ or CD8+ T cells sorted from blood, taken in a trial of the OX40 agonist ivuxolimab. All receptors come from an adult with an advanced solid tumor such as melanoma, head and neck, liver or kidney cancer.

The V call is TRBV7-2, the J call TRBJ1-1; no definite D call. CDR1 and CDR2 (germline): SGHTA, FQGNSA. The CDR3 is 12 residues long. V gave up 1 base and J gave up 6 bases, with 6 bases separating them. In nucleotides, the CDR3 is TGTGCCAGCAGCTTAGTAAGCGCTGAAGCTTTCTTT. Protein sequence: CASSLVSAEAFF.

V usage is TRBV4-3 and J usage is TRBJ1-6; D is unresolved. Germline V gene sequence: CDR1 LGHNA, CDR2 YSLEER. CDR3 length: 16 residues. V lost 4 bases, J lost 7 bases, and 17 bases lay in between. The CDR3 reads CASSPDWRDPNSPLHF. DNA for the CDR3: TGCGCCAGCAGCCCGGATTGGAGAGACCCAAATTCACCCCTCCACTTT.

The CDR3 DNA reads as TGTGCCAGCAGTTACTCGCGCATAGGTCAGCCCCAGCATTTT. It specifies CASSYSRIGQPQHF. The V and J genes are TRBV6-5 and TRBJ1-5; D is undetermined. Germline V lookup: CDR1 MNHEY, CDR2 SVGAGI. The CDR3 is made up of 14 amino acids. V dropped 0 bases and J dropped 6 bases, with 9 bases sitting between them.

The V call is TRBV7-2, the J call TRBJ2-7; D gene uncertain. CDR1 and CDR2 (germline): SGHTA, FQGNSA. The CDR3 consists of 13 residues. V shed 7 bases and J shed 0 bases, with 10 bases lying between them. CDR3 amino acids: CASTPGFSYEQYF. CDR3 DNA: TGTGCCAGCACTCCGGGTTTCTCCTACGAGCAGTACTTC.

The chain recombines TRBV15 with TRBJ1-1; TRBD1 matches 10 bases. V dropped 5 bases and J dropped 6; count of bases not matched to a gene: 6. The CDR3 is made up of 14 amino acids. CDR1 is LNHNV and CDR2 is YYDKDF in the germline V gene (reference sequence). Here the CDR3 DNA reads TGTGCCACCAGCGTTAGACAGGGGGCATCTGAAGCTTTCTTT. Protein: CATSVRQGASEAFF. Full variable domain (outside the CDR3, taken from reference TRBV15 and TRBJ1-1): DAMVIQNPRYQVTQFGKPVTLSCSQTLNHNVMYWYQQKSSQAPKLLFHYYDKDFNNEADTPDNFQSRRPNTSFCFLDIRSPGLGDTAMYLCATSVRQGASEAFFGQGTRLTVV.

Remarks on this clone: The junction differs from germline at one of its ends, possibly a read error. V is TRBV27 and J is TRBJ1-2, with D perhaps matching TRBD1 (6 bases). This CDR3 has 12 residues. Germline CDR1 and CDR2: MNHEY and SMNVEV (reference sequence). The CDR3 nucleotides read TGTGCCACCAGTGGGGGCGGAGATGGCTACACCTTC. This codes for CATSGGGDGYTF.

This clone showed up just once. This sample also contains other DNA sequences that code for the same CDR3. The chain uses TRBV21-1 and TRBJ2-7; the DNA was not compared with TRBD2, the D call given in the table. TRBV21-1 is reported as a pseudogene. This CDR3 spans 16 amino acids. This CDR3 reads CASSMFSGRATYEQYF. The CDR3 DNA follows: TGTGCCAGCAGCATGTTCAGCGGGAGGGCAACCTACGAGCAGTACTTC.

V gene TRBV9 combines with J gene TRBJ1-2; 7 bases agree with TRBD1. Trimming at V came to 4 bases and at J to 6 bases, leaving 6 bases not matched to a gene. The CDR3 runs to 13 residues. Germline values: CDR1 SGDLS, CDR2 YYNGEE. The CDR3 loop is CASSPRTGDGYTF. As DNA, the CDR3 is TGTGCCAGCAGCCCTCGGACAGGTGATGGCTACACCTTC.

The chain combines TRBV5-4 with TRBJ1-2; D uncertain. CDR3 length: 15 amino acids. V dropped 2 bases and J dropped 7 bases, with 18 bases sitting between them. CDR1 is SGHNT, CDR2 YYREEE, per germline (reference sequence). The CDR3 is CASSLSLLQRSGYTF. DNA of the CDR3: TGTGCCAGCAGCTTATCCTTATTACAAAGGAGTGGCTACACCTTC.

This clone was counted a single time. The rearrangement links TRBV11-2 to TRBJ2-3; 12 bases fit TRBD2. There are 16 residues in the CDR3. Germline lookup yields CDR1 SGHAT and CDR2 FQNNGV. J was trimmed by 5 bases and V by 5 bases; bases with no gene match: 8. The chain's CDR3 is CASSPRTSGTIDTQYF. CDR3 sequence (DNA): TGTGCCAGCAGCCCGAGGACTAGCGGGACGATAGATACGCAGTATTTT.

V and J are TRBV19 and TRBJ1-1; 7 positions agree with TRBD1. Per the germline V gene, CDR1 is LNHDA and CDR2 is SQIVND (reference sequence). The J segment lost 4 bases and the V segment lost 6 bases, leaving 8 bases of the junction unmatched. The CDR3 is 14 amino acids. The CDR3 is CASSPLSGGTEAFF. In nucleotides, the CDR3 is TGTGCCAGTAGCCCCCTGTCAGGGGGCACTGAAGCTTTCTTT. Full variable domain (remainder filled in from reference TRBV19 and TRBJ1-1): DGGITQSPKYLFRKEGQNVTLSCEQNLNHDAMYWYRQDPGQGLRLIYYSQIVNDFQKGDIAEGYSVSREKKESFPLTVTSAQKNPTAFYLCASSPLSGGTEAFFGQGTRLTVV.

This clone appeared once. The rearrangement joins TRBV7-9 to TRBJ2-2, with D possibly being TRBD1 or TRBD2 (5 bases each). The CDR3 runs 17 residues. Germline V CDR1 and CDR2: SEHNR, FQNEAQ (reference sequence). Trimming took 5 bases from V and 2 from J, leaving 18 bases between them. CDR3 sequence reads: CASSTPRDGPNTGELFF. CDR3 coding DNA: TGTGCCAGCAGCACCCCCCGGGACGGACCTAACACCGGGGAGCTGTTTTTT. Combining the CDR3 with reference TRBV7-9 and TRBJ2-2 gives the whole variable domain DTGVSQNPRHKITKRGQNVTFRCDPISEHNRLYWYRQTLGQGPEFLTYFQNEAQLEKSRLLSDRFSAERPKGSFSTLEIQRTEQGDSAMYLCASSTPRDGPNTGELFFGEGSRLTVL.

V usage is TRBV6-5 and J usage is TRBJ2-7; maybe TRBD2 (6 bases). Germline V CDR1 and CDR2: MNHEY, SVGAGI. Trimming stripped 6 bases from V and 3 bases from J, with 12 bases between. This CDR3 comprises 13 residues. The CDR3 reads CASSGGESYEQYF. The CDR3 DNA reads TGTGCCAGCAGCGGAGGGGAGAGCTACGAGCAGTACTTC.

The chain has TRBV4-2 and TRBJ1-2; D may be TRBD1 (6 bases). This CDR3 comprises 17 residues. Trimming took off 3 bases at V and 4 bases at J, with 21 bases between the two ends. Germline V gives CDR1 LGHNA, CDR2 YNFKEQ. CDR3 region: CASSQDRRTAPGYGYTF. For the CDR3, the DNA is TGTGCCAGCAGCCAGGATAGACGGACAGCGCCTGGCTATGGCTACACCTTC.

This clone was seen a single time. The gene calls are TRBV2 and TRBJ2-3; 10 nucleotides agree with TRBD2. V was clipped by 6 bases and J by 4 bases; unmatched bases: 10. In germline, CDR1 is SNHLY, CDR2 FYNNEI. CDR3 length equals 16 residues. The CDR3 coding sequence is TGTGCCAGCAGCGCTAGCGGGGGCTTAGGTGCAGATACGCAGTATTTT. Protein: CASSASGGLGADTQYF.

This chain links TRBV7-2 with TRBJ1-6, with 7 bases matching TRBD1. Germline-derived CDR1 and CDR2 are SGHTA and FQGNSA. The CDR3 has 15 residues. The trim removed 2 bases at V and 7 bases at J, leaving 5 bases unmatched. CDR3 region: CASSLTGAKNSPLHF. For the CDR3, the DNA is TGTGCCAGCAGCTTAACAGGGGCTAAAAATTCACCCCTCCACTTT.

The chain has TRBV27 and TRBJ2-7; D gene ambiguous. V lost 4 bases and J 3 bases, leaving 4 bases between the germline ends. CDR3 length: 11 amino acids. CDR1 and CDR2 (germline): MNHEY, SMNVEV (reference sequence). The CDR3 region has the DNA TGTGCCAGCAGTTCAATCTACGAGCAGTACTTC. This gives the protein CASSSIYEQYF.

In its sample, this clone was seen once. This rearrangement joins TRBV19 to TRBJ1-2; TRBD1 might be the D (5 bases). This CDR3 contains 14 residues. The germline V gene encodes CDR1 LNHDA and CDR2 SQIVND (reference sequence). The ends were cut back, 3 bases at V and 6 bases at J, with 14 bases in the middle. The CDR3 here is CASSIGLTDDGYTF. DNA for the CDR3: TGTGCCAGTAGTATTGGTCTGACAGATGATGGCTACACCTTC.